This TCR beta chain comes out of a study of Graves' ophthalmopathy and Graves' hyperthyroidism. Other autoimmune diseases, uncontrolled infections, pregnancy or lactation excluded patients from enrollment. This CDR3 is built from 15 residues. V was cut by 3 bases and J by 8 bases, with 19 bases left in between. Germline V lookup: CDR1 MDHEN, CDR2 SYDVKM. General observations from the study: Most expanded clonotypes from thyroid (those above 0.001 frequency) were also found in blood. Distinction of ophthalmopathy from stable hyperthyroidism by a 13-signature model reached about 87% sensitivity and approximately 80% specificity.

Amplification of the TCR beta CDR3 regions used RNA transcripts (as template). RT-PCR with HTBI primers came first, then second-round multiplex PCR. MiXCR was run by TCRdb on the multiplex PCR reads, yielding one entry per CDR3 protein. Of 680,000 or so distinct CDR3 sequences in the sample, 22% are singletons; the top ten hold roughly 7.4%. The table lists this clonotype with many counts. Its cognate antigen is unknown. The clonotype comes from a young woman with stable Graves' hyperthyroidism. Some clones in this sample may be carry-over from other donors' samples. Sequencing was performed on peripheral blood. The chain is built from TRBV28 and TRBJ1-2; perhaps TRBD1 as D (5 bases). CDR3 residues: CASSFGTSSFGGYTF. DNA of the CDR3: TGTGCCAGCAGTTTTGGGACGTCATCTTTTGGGGGCTACACCTTC.